This T cell receptor (beta chain) was sequenced for a study of shared clonotypes between healthy human individuals. The CD4+ fraction was divided into a CD45RA+ naive subset and a CD45RA-negative memory subset. This clone was picked up one time. Its antigen is not identified. Repertoires were generated with immunoSEQ multiplex PCR, while TCRdb's copy carries only in-frame clones and drops some. The sample lists about 2.3 million clones; 85% to 95% were seen once. Germline loops: CDR1 MDHEN, CDR2 SYDVKM. The V and J ends lost 7 bases and 3 bases, in that order; junction bases with no gene match: 6. The CDR3 loop spans 14 amino acids. Whole-study findings and limits: Represented diversity (both genetic and exposure-history) was limited by the small number of donors.

The receptor was isolated from a man between 18 and 29 years old in good health. Some clones in this sample may be carry-over from other donors' samples. The chain links TRBV28 to TRBJ2-7; TRBD1 aligns across 10 bases. The source material was naive CD4+ T cells from PBMCs. The subset denotes: CD45RA+ positively selected. The CDR3 DNA reads as TGTGCCAGCATCCCGGGACAGGGGTTCTACGAGCAGTACTTC. This codes for CASIPGQGFYEQYF. Drawing the rest from reference TRBV28 and TRBJ2-7, the complete variable domain is DVKVTQSSRYLVKRTGEKVFLECVQDMDHENMFWYRQDPGLGLRLIYFSYDVKMKEKGDIPEGYSVSREKKERFSLILESASTNQTSMYLCASIPGQGFYEQYFGPGTRLTVT.